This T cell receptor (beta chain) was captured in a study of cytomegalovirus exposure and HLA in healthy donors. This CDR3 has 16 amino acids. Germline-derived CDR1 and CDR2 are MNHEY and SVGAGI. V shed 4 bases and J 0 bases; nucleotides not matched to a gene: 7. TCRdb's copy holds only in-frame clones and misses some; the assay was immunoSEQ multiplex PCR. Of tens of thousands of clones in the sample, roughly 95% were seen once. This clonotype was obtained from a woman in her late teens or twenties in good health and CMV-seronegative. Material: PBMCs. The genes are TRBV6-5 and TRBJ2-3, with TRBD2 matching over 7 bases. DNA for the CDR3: TGTGCCAGCAGTTCGGGAGGTTTCCCTAGCACAGATACGCAGTATTTT. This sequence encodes CASSSGGFPSTDTQYF.